The 25 T cell receptor beta chains presented below share a single source sample, sequenced in a study of cytomegalovirus exposure and HLA in healthy donors. Use of 60 Vbeta and 13 Jbeta primers characterized the PCR. TCRdb's table, derived via immunoSEQ multiplex PCR, lists solely in-frame clones and lacks some. The profile shows about 120,000 clones, about four fifths of them singletons. The sequenced sample consisted of PBMCs. All receptors come from a woman in her forties in good health and CMV-seropositive.

The chain has TRBV5-6 and TRBJ2-1; D gene ambiguous. The CDR3 loop spans 12 amino acids. Trimming stripped 0 bases from V and 7 bases from J, with 5 bases between. Germline V gene lookup returns CDR1 SGHDT and CDR2 YYEEEE. The CDR3 bases are TGTGCCAGCAGCTTGGGCGGAAATGAGCAGTTCTTC. Translated: CASSLGGNEQFF.

The chain has TRBV28 and TRBJ1-1, with no clear D. The CDR3 has 12 amino acids. From germline, CDR1 is MDHEN and CDR2 SYDVKM. With 10 bases removed from V and 4 bases from J, the gap between germline ends came to 13 bases. CDR3 sequence (DNA): TGTGCCATCCGAACGCCGCGCACTGAAGCTTTCTTT. This translates into CAIRTPRTEAFF. Variable domain in full (rest from reference TRBV28 and TRBJ1-1): DVKVTQSSRYLVKRTGEKVFLECVQDMDHENMFWYRQDPGLGLRLIYFSYDVKMKEKGDIPEGYSVSREKKERFSLILESASTNQTSMYLCAIRTPRTEAFFGQGTRLTVV.

The chain combines TRBV9 with TRBJ2-2; possibly TRBD1 for D (6 bases). Trimming left V 0 bases short and J 5 bases short, with 8 bases between. The CDR3 is 14 residues long. Per the germline V gene, CDR1 is SGDLS and CDR2 is YYNGEE. The CDR3 nucleotides are TGTGCCAGCAGCGTAGGGCAGGGGACCGGGGAGCTGTTTTTT. It codes for CASSVGQGTGELFF.

The rearrangement links TRBV7-9 to TRBJ2-7; D is perhaps TRBD2 (6 bases). Trimming pared 1 base from V and 5 bases from J, leaving 6 bases between. Germline lookup yields CDR1 SEHNR and CDR2 FQNEAQ (reference sequence). The length of the CDR3 is 12 residues. The CDR3 sequence is CASSLGGDEQYF. CDR3 nucleotide sequence: TGTGCCAGCAGCTTAGGGGGGGACGAGCAGTACTTC.

Concerning this clone itself: An end of the junction does not agree with germline; a read error may underlie this. The rearrangement links TRBV7-7 to TRBJ2-7; D not resolved. Germline lookup yields CDR1 SSHAT and CDR2 FNYEAQ (reference sequence). There are 14 residues in the CDR3. The DNA for the CDR3 is TGTGCTAGCAGCTTAGATTTCGACACATACGAGCAGTACTTC. Protein: CASSLDFDTYEQYF. The full variable domain, with the rest looked up from reference TRBV7-7 and TRBJ2-7, is GAGVSQSPRYKVTKRGQDVTLRCDPISSHATLYWYQQALGQGPEFLTYFNYEAQPDKSGLPSDRFSAERPEGSISTLTIQRTEQRDSAMYRCASSLDFDTYEQYFGPGTRLTVT.

The gene calls are TRBV10-3 and TRBJ1-1, with D perhaps TRBD1 (5 bases). This CDR3 comprises 15 residues. CDR1 is ENHRY, CDR2 SYGVKD, per germline. Between the trimmed V and J ends, which lost 3 bases and 0 bases, there was a span of 11 bases. The CDR3 here is CAISEGGTMNTEAFF. The CDR3 coding sequence is TGTGCCATCAGTGAAGGAGGGACCATGAACACTGAAGCTTTCTTT.

V gene TRBV19 combines with J gene TRBJ2-7, with 8 bases aligning to TRBD1. Losses at the gene ends were 5 bases for V and 2 bases for J; bases not matched to a gene: 2. The CDR3 covers 13 residues. The germline V gene has CDR1 LNHDA and CDR2 SQIVND (reference sequence). CDR3 in amino acids: CASSVQGAYEQYF. Written as DNA, the CDR3 is TGTGCCAGTAGTGTACAGGGGGCCTACGAGCAGTACTTC.

DNA of the CDR3: TGTGCCAGCAGTGAACTCAGGGGGCCCCAAGAGACCCAGTACTTC. Its protein is CASSELRGPQETQYF. The chain links TRBV25-1 to TRBJ2-5; 8 bases are shared with TRBD1. The V gene's germline CDR1 is MGHDK and CDR2 SYGVNS. Trimming at V came to 2 bases and at J to 1 base, leaving 3 bases not matched to a gene. The CDR3 length is 15 residues.

This chain connects TRBV7-9 to TRBJ2-1, with D perhaps matching TRBD1 (6 bases). The germline CDR1 and CDR2 sequences are SEHNR and FQNEAQ (reference sequence). Between the trimmed V and J ends, which lost 5 bases and 7 bases, there was a span of 12 bases. The CDR3 consists of 13 residues. The CDR3 DNA reads as TGTGCCAGCAGCCCGCCAGGGGTGAATGAGCAGTTCTTC. As protein: CASSPPGVNEQFF.

This sequence joins TRBV9 and TRBJ1-1; D is possibly TRBD1 (6 bases). Per germline, CDR1 SGDLS and CDR2 YYNGEE. The CDR3 contains 13 residues. V was clipped by 2 bases and J by 5 bases, with 10 bases between them. The CDR3 nucleotides read TGTGCCAGCAGCGTGGGGGCGGAAACTGAAGCTTTCTTT. This gives the protein CASSVGAETEAFF.

The chain is built from TRBV9 and TRBJ2-6, with a tentative D call TRBD1 (5 bases). This CDR3 comprises 17 residues. Germline V gene lookup returns CDR1 SGDLS and CDR2 YYNGEE. Trimming cost V 1 base and J 0 bases, with 11 bases left between them. This CDR3 is CASSVRKGDSGANVLTF. The DNA for the CDR3 is TGTGCCAGCAGCGTAAGGAAAGGGGACTCTGGGGCCAACGTCCTGACTTTC. The full variable domain, its missing parts supplied by reference TRBV9 and TRBJ2-6, is DSGVTQTPKHLITATGQRVTLRCSPRSGDLSVYWYQQSLDQGLQFLIQYYNGEERAKGNILERFSAQQFPDLHSELNLSSLELGDSALYFCASSVRKGDSGANVLTFGAGSRLTVL.

This chain joins TRBV5-5 and TRBJ1-5; TRBD1 is a possible D gene (6 bases). Trimming took off 1 base at V and 6 bases at J, with 14 bases between the two ends. This CDR3 region has 15 residues. Germline CDR1 SGHKS, CDR2 YYEKEE (reference sequence). This chain's CDR3 is CASSLSGGGGQPQHF. CDR3 nucleotide sequence: TGTGCCAGCAGCTTGAGTGGGGGAGGGGGTCAGCCCCAGCATTTT.

The chain couples TRBV6-6 to TRBJ1-5; no reliable D call. The CDR3 runs to 16 residues. V was trimmed by 1 base and J by 3 bases, leaving 13 bases between them. Germline-derived CDR1 and CDR2 are MNHNY and SVGAGI (reference sequence). This chain's CDR3 is CASSYWEAGVNQPQHF. DNA of the CDR3: TGTGCCAGCAGTTACTGGGAGGCCGGGGTCAATCAGCCCCAGCATTTT.

V and J are TRBV27 and TRBJ2-5, with 9 positions matching TRBD1. CDR3 length equals 15 residues. V dropped 5 bases and J dropped 7; count of bases not matched to a gene: 11. CDR1 and CDR2 from the germline V gene are MNHEY and SMNVEV (reference sequence). As DNA, the CDR3 is TGTGCCAGCAGTCCCGACAGGGGGTGGGTAGGGACCCAGTACTTC. This translates into CASSPDRGWVGTQYF.

The chain employs TRBV10-3 and TRBJ2-1, with TRBD2 matching over 16 bases. The CDR3 sequence is 21 residues long. Germline trimming cut 4 bases from V and 0 bases from J; bases unmatched to any gene: 12. Germline loops: CDR1 ENHRY, CDR2 SYGVKD. The chain's CDR3 is CAISAPSGTSGRESSYNEQFF. The CDR3 DNA sequence: TGTGCCATCAGTGCCCCATCCGGGACTAGCGGGAGGGAGAGCTCCTACAATGAGCAGTTCTTC.

This clone was detected only once. The J gene is TRBJ2-7, the V gene TRBV5-6, with D possibly TRBD1 on 5 matching bases. The ends were cut back, 4 bases at V and 3 bases at J, with 14 bases in the middle. Germline-derived CDR1 and CDR2 are SGHDT and YYEEEE. The CDR3 contains 14 residues. The CDR3 region is CASSDQGSDYEQYF. CDR3 in DNA: TGTGCCAGCAGCGACCAGGGTTCGGACTACGAGCAGTACTTC.

The V and J genes are TRBV10-2 and TRBJ2-1, with 10 bases lining up with TRBD2. With 6 bases clipped from V and 8 bases from J, the junction kept 16 bases outside the gene matches. The CDR3 runs 17 residues. The germline gives CDR1 WSHSY, CDR2 SAAADI. The CDR3 spells CASREGLAGVRGYEQFF. The CDR3 nucleotides read TGCGCCAGCAGGGAAGGGCTAGCGGGAGTAAGGGGCTATGAGCAGTTCTTC.

The chain recombines TRBV28 with TRBJ2-3, with 10 bases matching TRBD1. Germline trimming cut 6 bases from V and 2 bases from J; bases unmatched to any gene: 5. The V gene's germline CDR1 is MDHEN and CDR2 SYDVKM. This CDR3 is 15 amino acids long. This CDR3 is CASSFRQGATDTQYF. In DNA, the CDR3 is TGTGCCAGCAGCTTCCGACAGGGGGCCACAGATACGCAGTATTTT.

This clone was seen only a few times. The CDR3 sequence: CASSLTDRGSDTQYF. Here the CDR3 DNA reads TGTGCCAGCAGTCTTACGGACAGGGGTTCAGATACGCAGTATTTT. This sequence joins TRBV27 and TRBJ2-3; 9 positions match TRBD1. The CDR3 loop spans 15 amino acids. The germline V gene encodes CDR1 MNHEY and CDR2 SMNVEV (reference sequence). V lost 5 bases and J lost 4; bases outside the gene matches: 7.

The chain recombines TRBV6-5 with TRBJ1-1; D call uncertain. V was clipped by 4 bases and J by 1 base, with 7 bases between them. Looked up from germline, CDR1 is MNHEY and CDR2 is SVGAGI. The CDR3 is 13 amino acids. The CDR3 DNA follows: TGTGCCAGCAGTTCCACAGAGAACACTGAAGCTTTCTTT. Translation gives CASSSTENTEAFF.

The chain recombines TRBV7-2 with TRBJ1-1; D remains ambiguous. Germline V gene sequence: CDR1 SGHTA, CDR2 FQGNSA. Trimming took 1 base from V and 6 from J, leaving 6 bases between them. The CDR3 has 12 amino acids. The CDR3 sequence is CASSLGWPEAFF. CDR3 bases: TGTGCCAGCAGCTTAGGATGGCCTGAAGCTTTCTTT.

This chain links TRBV13 with TRBJ2-3; D uncertain. The CDR3 is 11 residues long. CDR1 and CDR2 (germline): PRHDT, FYEKMQ (reference sequence). V was cut by 5 bases and J by 5 bases, with 5 bases left in between. CDR3 region: CASSPRDTQYF. In DNA form, the CDR3 reads TGTGCCAGCAGCCCCAGAGATACGCAGTATTTT.

The chain is built from TRBV11-2 and TRBJ2-7; TRBD2 aligns across 13 bases. Germline CDR1 and CDR2: SGHAT and FQNNGV. This CDR3 has 19 residues. The ends lost 1 base at V and 6 bases at J; junction bases unmatched: 15. The CDR3 here is CASSLVAGTSGAQSLEQYF. The CDR3, as DNA: TGTGCCAGCAGCTTAGTCGCCGGGACTAGCGGGGCCCAATCTCTCGAGCAGTACTTC.

The chain has TRBV11-3 and TRBJ1-2; 8 nucleotides match TRBD1. Germline CDR1 and CDR2: SGHNT and YENEEA. V lost 5 bases, J lost 7 bases, and 6 bases stayed unmatched. The CDR3 extends over 13 amino acids. The CDR3 here is CASSIGQGGGYTF. The DNA for the CDR3 is TGTGCCAGCAGCATTGGACAGGGAGGTGGCTACACCTTC.

V gene TRBV28 combines with J gene TRBJ2-7; possible D gene TRBD1, 5 bases. Looked up from germline, CDR1 is MDHEN and CDR2 is SYDVKM. This CDR3 region has 12 residues. V was shortened by 7 bases and J by 4 bases, with 11 bases between the two germline ends. The CDR3 reads CASNRLAYEQYF. The CDR3 nucleotides read TGTGCCAGCAACAGGCTCGCTTACGAGCAGTACTTC.